The present TCR beta chain was sequenced within a study of T cell changes during pregnancy in multiple sclerosis. TCRdb's table, derived via immunoSEQ multiplex PCR, lists solely in-frame clones and lacks some. The sample holds roughly 64,000 clones, about 92% seen once. The CDR3 spans 16 residues. The V and J ends lost 1 base and 6 bases respectively, with 16 bases between them. Germline assignment: CDR1 SGHKS and CDR2 YYEKEE (reference sequence). Sequencing was performed on peripheral blood, taken in the third trimester of pregnancy. The receptor comes from a female donor in good health, enrolled as a control in a pregnancy study. The chain couples TRBV5-5 to TRBJ2-2; the D gene is possibly TRBD1 (6 bases). This CDR3 is CASSLIRGPAAGELFF. As DNA, the CDR3 is TGTGCCAGCAGCTTGATCAGGGGACCCGCCGCCGGGGAGCTGTTTTTT.